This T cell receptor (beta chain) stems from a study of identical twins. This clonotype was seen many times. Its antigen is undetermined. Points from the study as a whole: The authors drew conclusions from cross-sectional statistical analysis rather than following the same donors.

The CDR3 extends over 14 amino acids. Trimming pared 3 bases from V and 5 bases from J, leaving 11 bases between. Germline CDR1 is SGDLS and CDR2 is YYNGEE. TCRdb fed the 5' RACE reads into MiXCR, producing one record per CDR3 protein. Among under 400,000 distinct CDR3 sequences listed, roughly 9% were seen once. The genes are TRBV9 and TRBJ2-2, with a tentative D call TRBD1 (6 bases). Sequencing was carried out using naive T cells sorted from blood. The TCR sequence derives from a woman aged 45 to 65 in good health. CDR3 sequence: CASSAGTYTGELFF. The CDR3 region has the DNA TGTGCCAGCAGCGCCGGGACATATACCGGGGAGCTGTTTTTT.